This TCR beta chain was observed in a study of blood T cell repertoires in COVID-19. Study-level background: Sample material is recorded as cDNA or gDNA derived from T cells, B-cell-depleted T cells, or PBMCs.

CDR1 is SGHNT, CDR2 YENEEA, per germline. J lost 3 bases, V lost 0 bases, and 11 bases had no gene match. The CDR3 consists of 17 residues. Generated by immunoSEQ multiplex PCR, the TCRdb table keeps only in-frame clones and is missing some. The sample holds approximately 140,000 clones, 80% to 90% seen once. The clonotype originates from a man aged 70 or older with acute or convalescent COVID-19. The chain couples TRBV11-3 to TRBJ2-7; 7 bases line up with TRBD1. Sequenced sample: peripheral blood. The CDR3 nucleotides are TGTGCCAGCAGCTTAGATTACAGGGGTCTACACCTCTACGAGCAGTACTTC. Its protein product is CASSLDYRGLHLYEQYF.